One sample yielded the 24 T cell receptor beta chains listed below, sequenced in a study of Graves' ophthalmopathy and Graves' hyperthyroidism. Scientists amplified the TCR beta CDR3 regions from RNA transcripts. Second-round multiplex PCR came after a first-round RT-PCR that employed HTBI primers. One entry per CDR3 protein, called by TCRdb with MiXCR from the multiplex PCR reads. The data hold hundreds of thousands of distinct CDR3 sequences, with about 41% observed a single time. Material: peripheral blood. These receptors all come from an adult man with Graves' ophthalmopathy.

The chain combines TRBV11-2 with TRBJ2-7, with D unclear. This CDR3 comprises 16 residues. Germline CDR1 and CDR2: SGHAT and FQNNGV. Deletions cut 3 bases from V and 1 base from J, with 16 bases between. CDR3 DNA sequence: TGTGCCAGCAGCTTGGAAACAACTTTACGATCCTACGAGCAGTACTTC. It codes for CASSLETTLRSYEQYF.

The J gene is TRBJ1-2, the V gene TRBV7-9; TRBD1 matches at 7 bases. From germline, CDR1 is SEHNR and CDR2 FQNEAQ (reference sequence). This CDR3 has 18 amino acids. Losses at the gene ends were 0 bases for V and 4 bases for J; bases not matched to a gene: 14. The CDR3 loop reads CASSLARLGRAGGYGYTF. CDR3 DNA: TGTGCCAGCAGCTTAGCGCGTCTGGGAAGGGCAGGGGGCTATGGCTACACCTTC.

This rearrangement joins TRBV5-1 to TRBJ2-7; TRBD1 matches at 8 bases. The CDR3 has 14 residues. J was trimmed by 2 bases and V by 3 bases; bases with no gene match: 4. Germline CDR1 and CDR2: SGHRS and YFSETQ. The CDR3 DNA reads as TGCGCCAGCAGCTGGTGGACAGGGCCCTACGAGCAGTACTTC. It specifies CASSWWTGPYEQYF.

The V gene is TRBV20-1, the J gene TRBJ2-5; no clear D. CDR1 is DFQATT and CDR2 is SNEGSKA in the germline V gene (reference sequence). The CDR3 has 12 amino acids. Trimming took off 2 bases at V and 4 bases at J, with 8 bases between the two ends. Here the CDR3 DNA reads TGCAGTGCTAGACGGAACGGAGAGACCCAGTACTTC. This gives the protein CSARRNGETQYF.

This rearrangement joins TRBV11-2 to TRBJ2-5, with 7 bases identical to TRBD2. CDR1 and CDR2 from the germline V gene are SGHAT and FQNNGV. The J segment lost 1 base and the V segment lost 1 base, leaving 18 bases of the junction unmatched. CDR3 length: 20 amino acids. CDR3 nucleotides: TGTGCCAGCAGCTTAGTTGTTAAGTGGGAGGGGTTGATTCGCCAAGAGACCCAGTACTTC. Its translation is CASSLVVKWEGLIRQETQYF.

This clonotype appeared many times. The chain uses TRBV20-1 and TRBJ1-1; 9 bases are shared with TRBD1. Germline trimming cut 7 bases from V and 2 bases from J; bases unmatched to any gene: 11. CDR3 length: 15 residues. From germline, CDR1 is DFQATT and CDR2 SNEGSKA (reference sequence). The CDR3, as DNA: TGCAGTGTTCCACCTAGGACAGGGGTTAACACTGAAGCTTTCTTT. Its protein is CSVPPRTGVNTEAFF.

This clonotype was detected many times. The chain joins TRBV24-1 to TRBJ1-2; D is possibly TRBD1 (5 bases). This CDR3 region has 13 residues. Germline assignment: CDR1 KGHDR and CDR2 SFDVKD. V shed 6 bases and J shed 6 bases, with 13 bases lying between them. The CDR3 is CATSSEGKDGYTF. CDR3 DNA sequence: TGTGCCACCAGTTCTGAGGGGAAAGATGGCTACACCTTC.

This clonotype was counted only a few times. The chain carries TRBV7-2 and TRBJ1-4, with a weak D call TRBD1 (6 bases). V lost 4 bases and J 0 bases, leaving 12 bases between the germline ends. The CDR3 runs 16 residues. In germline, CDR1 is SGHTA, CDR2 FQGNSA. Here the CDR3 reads CASSSSGVATNEKLFF. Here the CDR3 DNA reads TGTGCCAGCAGCTCCTCAGGGGTTGCAACTAATGAAAAACTGTTTTTT.

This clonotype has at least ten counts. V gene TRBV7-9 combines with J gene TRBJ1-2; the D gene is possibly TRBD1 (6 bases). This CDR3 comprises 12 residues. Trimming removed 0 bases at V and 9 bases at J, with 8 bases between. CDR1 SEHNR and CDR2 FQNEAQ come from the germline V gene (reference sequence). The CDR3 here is CASSLARDSYTF. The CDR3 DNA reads TGTGCCAGCAGCTTAGCCAGGGACAGCTACACCTTC.

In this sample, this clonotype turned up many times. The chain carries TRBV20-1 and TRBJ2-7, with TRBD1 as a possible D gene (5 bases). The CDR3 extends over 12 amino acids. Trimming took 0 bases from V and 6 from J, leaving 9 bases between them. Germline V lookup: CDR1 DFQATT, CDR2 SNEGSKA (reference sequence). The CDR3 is CSARETGSEQYF. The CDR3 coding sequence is TGCAGTGCTAGAGAAACAGGATCCGAGCAGTACTTC.

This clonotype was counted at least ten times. The CDR3 region is CASSFTSLRSPLHF. The CDR3 nucleotides are TGTGCCAGCAGCTTTACTTCTCTGAGGTCACCCCTCCACTTT. This chain connects TRBV3-1 to TRBJ1-6, with D hard to call. CDR3 length equals 14 residues. Trimming removed 5 bases from V and 10 bases from J, with 15 bases in between. The germline V gene has CDR1 LGHDT and CDR2 YNNKEL (reference sequence).

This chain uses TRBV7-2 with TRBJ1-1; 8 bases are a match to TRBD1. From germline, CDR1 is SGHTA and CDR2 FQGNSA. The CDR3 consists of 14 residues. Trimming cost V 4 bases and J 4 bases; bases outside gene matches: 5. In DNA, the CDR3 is TGTGCCAGCAGCTCCTTGACAGGGGTCACTGAAGCTTTCTTT. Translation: CASSSLTGVTEAFF.

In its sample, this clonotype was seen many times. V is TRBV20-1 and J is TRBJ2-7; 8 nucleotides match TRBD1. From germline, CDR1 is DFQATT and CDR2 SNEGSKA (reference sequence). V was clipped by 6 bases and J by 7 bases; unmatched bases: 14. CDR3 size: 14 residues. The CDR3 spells CSALLETGVREQYF. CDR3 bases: TGCAGTGCATTACTGGAGACAGGGGTAAGGGAGCAGTACTTC.

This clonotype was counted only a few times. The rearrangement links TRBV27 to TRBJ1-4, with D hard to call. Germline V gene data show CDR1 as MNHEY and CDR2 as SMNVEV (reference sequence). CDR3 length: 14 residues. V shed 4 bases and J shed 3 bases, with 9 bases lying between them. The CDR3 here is CASSSSRANEKLFF. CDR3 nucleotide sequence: TGTGCCAGCAGTTCGAGCCGGGCTAATGAAAAACTGTTTTTT.

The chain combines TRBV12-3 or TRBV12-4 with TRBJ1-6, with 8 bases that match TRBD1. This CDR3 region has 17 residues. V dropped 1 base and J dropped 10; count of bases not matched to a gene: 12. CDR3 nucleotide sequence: TGTGCCAGCAGTTTAGGCCGGGGCAGGGGGCCCGGATCACCCCTCCACTTT. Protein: CASSLGRGRGPGSPLHF.

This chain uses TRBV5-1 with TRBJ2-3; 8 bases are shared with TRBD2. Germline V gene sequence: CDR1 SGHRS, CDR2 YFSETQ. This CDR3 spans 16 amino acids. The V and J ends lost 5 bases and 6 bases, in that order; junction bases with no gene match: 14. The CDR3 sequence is CASRSLVAAGEDTQYF. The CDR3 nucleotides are TGCGCCAGCAGGTCCCTGGTTGCAGCGGGAGAGGATACGCAGTATTTT. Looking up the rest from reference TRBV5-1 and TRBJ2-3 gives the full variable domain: KAGVTQTPRYLIKTRGQQVTLSCSPISGHRSVSWYQQTPGQGLQFLFEYFSETQRNKGNFPGRFSGRQFSNSRSEMNVSTLELGDSALYLCASRSLVAAGEDTQYFGPGTRLTVL.

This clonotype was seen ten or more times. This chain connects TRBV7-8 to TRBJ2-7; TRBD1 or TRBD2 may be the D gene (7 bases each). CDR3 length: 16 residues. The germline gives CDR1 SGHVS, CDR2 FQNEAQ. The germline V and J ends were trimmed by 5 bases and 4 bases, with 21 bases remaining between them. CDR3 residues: CASSPSGRGHLYEQYF. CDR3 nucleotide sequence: TGTGCCAGCAGCCCTTCGGGGAGGGGGCATCTTTACGAGCAGTACTTC.

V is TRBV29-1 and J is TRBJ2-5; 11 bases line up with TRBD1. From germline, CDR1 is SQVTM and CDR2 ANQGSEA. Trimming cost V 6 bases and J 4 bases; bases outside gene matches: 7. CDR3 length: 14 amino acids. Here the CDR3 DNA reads TGCAGCGTGTGGACAGGGGGCGCAGGAGAGACCCAGTACTTC. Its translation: CSVWTGGAGETQYF.

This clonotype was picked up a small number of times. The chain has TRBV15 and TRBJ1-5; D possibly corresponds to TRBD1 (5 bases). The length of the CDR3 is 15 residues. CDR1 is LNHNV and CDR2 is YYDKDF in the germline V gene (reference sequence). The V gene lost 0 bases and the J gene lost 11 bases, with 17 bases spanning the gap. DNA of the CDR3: TGTGCCACCAGCAGAGAAGGCGGGGGGAGGAAGACCCAGCATTTT. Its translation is CATSREGGGRKTQHF.

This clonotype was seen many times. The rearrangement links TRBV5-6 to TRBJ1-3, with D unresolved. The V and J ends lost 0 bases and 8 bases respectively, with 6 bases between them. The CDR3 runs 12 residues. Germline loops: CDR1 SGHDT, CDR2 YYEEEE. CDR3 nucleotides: TGTGCCAGCAGCTTGGCCTTGGACACCATATATTTT. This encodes CASSLALDTIYF.

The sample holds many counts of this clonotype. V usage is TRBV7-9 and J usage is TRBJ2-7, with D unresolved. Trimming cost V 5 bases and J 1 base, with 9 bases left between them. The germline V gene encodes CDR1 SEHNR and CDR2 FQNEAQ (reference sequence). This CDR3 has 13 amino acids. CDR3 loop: CASSIKNSYEQYF. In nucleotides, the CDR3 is TGTGCCAGCAGCATTAAAAATTCCTACGAGCAGTACTTC.

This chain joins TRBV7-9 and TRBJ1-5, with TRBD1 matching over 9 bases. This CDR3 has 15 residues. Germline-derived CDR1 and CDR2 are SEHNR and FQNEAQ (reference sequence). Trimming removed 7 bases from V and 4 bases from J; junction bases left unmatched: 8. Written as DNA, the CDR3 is TGTGCCAGCAACTCCGGACAGGGGCTTAATCAGCCCCAGCATTTT. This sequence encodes CASNSGQGLNQPQHF.

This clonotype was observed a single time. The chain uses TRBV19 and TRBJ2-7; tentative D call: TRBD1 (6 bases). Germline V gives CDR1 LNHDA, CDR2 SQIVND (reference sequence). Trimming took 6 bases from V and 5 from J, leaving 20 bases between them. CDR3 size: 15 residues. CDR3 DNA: TGTGCCAGTAGCCCGGACAGACTGGGTCTCCACGAGCAGTACTTC. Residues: CASSPDRLGLHEQYF.

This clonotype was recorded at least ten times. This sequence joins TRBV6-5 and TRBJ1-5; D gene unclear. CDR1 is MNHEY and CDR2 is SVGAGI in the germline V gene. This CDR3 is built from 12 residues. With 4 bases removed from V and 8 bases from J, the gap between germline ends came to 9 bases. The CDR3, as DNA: TGTGCCAGCAGTTCCACGGGAGAGCCCCAGCATTTT. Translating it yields CASSSTGEPQHF.